Listed below are T cell receptor beta chains from one sample, sequenced in a study of shared clonotypes between healthy human individuals. TCRdb's table, derived via immunoSEQ multiplex PCR, lists solely in-frame clones and lacks some. This sample has about 2.4 million clones, with 93% found just once. The specimen was naive CD4+ T cells from PBMCs. The receptors were sampled from a man aged 18 to 30 in good health. Some clones in this sample may be carry-over from other donors' samples. CDR3s include the opening cysteine and the closing phenylalanine or tryptophan. D genes are given only for firm matches. Some rows have no size entry. The others give once, few or many, or a class for an expanded clone.

clone size	V gene	D gene	J gene	CDR3 DNA	CDR3 protein
-	TRBV28	-	TRBJ1-1	TGTGCCAGCAGTTTACTCGCGAACACTGAAGCTTTCTTT	CASSLLANTEAFF
-	TRBV18	TRBD1	TRBJ2-7	TGTGCCAGCTCACCAGGGACAGCCCCCTACGAGCAGTACTTC	CASSPGTAPYEQYF
-	TRBV9	-	TRBJ2-2	TGTGCCAGCAGCGTAGGACTGGCAAACACCGGGGAGCTGTTTTTT	CASSVGLANTGELFF
-	TRBV2	-	TRBJ1-2	TGTGCCAGCAGTGAAGCAGGACAGAACTATGGCTACACCTTC	CASSEAGQNYGYTF
-	TRBV15	-	TRBJ2-2	TGTGCCACCAGCCCTTCGGGCCGCACCGGGGAGCTGTTTTTT	CATSPSGRTGELFF
-	TRBV28	-	TRBJ2-7	TGTGCCAGCATGGGGCAGGACTACGAGCAGTACTTC	CASMGQDYEQYF
-	TRBV11-2	-	TRBJ1-3	TGTGCCAGCAGCCCTACGATTCAGGGGTCTGGAAACACCATATATTTT	CASSPTIQGSGNTIYF
-	TRBV11-2	TRBD1	TRBJ2-3	TGTGCCAGCAGCAAAGGGACAGAGACACCTGGCACAGATACGCAGTATTTT	CASSKGTETPGTDTQYF
-	TRBV27	TRBD1	TRBJ1-2	TGTGCCAGCAGTTTAACCCGGGACAGTTATGGCTACACCTTC	CASSLTRDSYGYTF
-	TRBV9	-	TRBJ2-2	TGTGCCAGCAGCTTATTACAGGGCGACGGGAACACCGGGGAGCTGTTTTTT	CASSLLQGDGNTGELFF
once	TRBV4-2	TRBD1	TRBJ1-1	TGTGCCAGCAGCCAATGGGGGACAGGGGGCTACACTGAAGCTTTCTTT	CASSQWGTGGYTEAFF
-	TRBV6-5	-	TRBJ2-2	TGTGCCAGCAGGCTTACCACCGGGGAGCTGTTTTTT	CASRLTTGELFF
-	TRBV10-3	TRBD2	TRBJ2-7	TGTGCCATCCCGACTAGCGGGCGCGACTTC	CAIPTSGRDF
-	TRBV6-5	TRBD1	TRBJ2-7	TGTGCCAGCAGTTACGTAGGACAGGGCCCGCTTTACGAGCAGTACTTC	CASSYVGQGPLYEQYF
-	TRBV18	TRBD2	TRBJ2-7	TGTGCCAGCTCACCAGGGACTAGCTTAGGGTACGAGCAGTACTTC	CASSPGTSLGYEQYF
-	TRBV28	TRBD1	TRBJ2-7	TGTGCCAGCAGATATAACAGGGGGTCGTACGAGCAGTACTTC	CASRYNRGSYEQYF
-	TRBV5-4	-	TRBJ2-7	TGTGCCAGCCGCGTAGGGGATGGCGAGCAGTACTTC	CASRVGDGEQYF
-	TRBV7-2	TRBD2	TRBJ2-7	TGTGCCAGCAGCTTAGCGCCGGCTAGCGGGAGGGCCTCACACGAGCAGTACTTC	CASSLAPASGRASHEQYF
-	TRBV19	-	TRBJ2-7	TGTGCCAGTAGTTCGGGGACTTTGTCCTACGAGCAGTACTTC	CASSSGTLSYEQYF
-	TRBV2	-	TRBJ1-3	TGTGCCAGCAGTGACTGGCAGGGGTCTCCTGGAAACACCATATATTTT	CASSDWQGSPGNTIYF
-	TRBV6-1	-	TRBJ2-5	TGTGCCAGCAGTGAAGTCCTGTCGGAGACCCAGTACTTC	CASSEVLSETQYF
-	TRBV15	TRBD1	TRBJ1-2	TGTGCCACCAGCAGAAGGTCAGGACAGGGGGCATATGGCTACACCTTC	CATSRRSGQGAYGYTF
-	TRBV19	-	TRBJ1-2	TGTGCCAGTAGTATAAGTCTCCGACAGCAACTCTATGGCTACACCTTC	CASSISLRQQLYGYTF
-	TRBV6-1	TRBD1	TRBJ1-1	TGTGCCAGCAGCCTGACAGGGGTCGCTTTCTTT	CASSLTGVAFF
-	TRBV7-3	-	TRBJ2-5	TGTGCCAGCAGCCTTTCAGGGAACGACCAAGAGACCCAGTACTTC	CASSLSGNDQETQYF
-	TRBV29-1	TRBD2	TRBJ2-3	TGCAGCGTTGAGGGAGGGGAGGGTAGTTGGCGGGTCACAGATACGCAGTATTTT	CSVEGGEGSWRVTDTQYF
-	TRBV5-1	-	TRBJ1-5	TGCGCCAGCAGCTTGGGGGGTGTTAGCAATCAGCCCCAGCATTTT	CASSLGGVSNQPQHF
-	TRBV6-1	-	TRBJ1-1	TGTGCCAGCAGTGTTTTCCACCCCAGTTCGTCCGGGAACACTGAAGCTTTCTTT	CASSVFHPSSSGNTEAFF
once	TRBV5-1	TRBD2	TRBJ2-3	TGCGCCAGCAGCTTTTTAGCGGGAGGGCTCCCAGATACGCAGTATTTT	CASSFLAGGLPDTQYF
-	TRBV15	-	TRBJ1-1	TGTGCCACCAGCCGCACAGCCCTGAACACTGAAGCTTTCTTT	CATSRTALNTEAFF
-	TRBV6-1	-	TRBJ2-7	TGTGCCAGCAGTGACTTGGCCGGGAACTACGAGCAGTACTTC	CASSDLAGNYEQYF
once	TRBV14	-	TRBJ2-6	TGTGCCAGCAGCCACCGGTGGGCTGGGGCCAACGTCCTGACTTTC	CASSHRWAGANVLTF
-	TRBV5-6	-	TRBJ1-2	TGTGCCAGCAGCTTAGCAGCCGGGTCCCTCTATGGCTACACCTTC	CASSLAAGSLYGYTF
-	TRBV14	-	TRBJ1-5	TGTGCCAGCAGCCAAGGGAAAATAGGCCTGGACGGCCGCTATAGCAATCAGCCCCAGCATTTT	CASSQGKIGLDGRYSNQPQHF
-	TRBV19	TRBD1	TRBJ2-1	TGTGCCAGTAGTATCGGGACAGGACCAAACAATGAGCAGTTCTTC	CASSIGTGPNNEQFF
-	TRBV7-2	TRBD2	TRBJ2-7	TGTGCCAGCAGCGAAAGTCTAGCGGAAAGCTCCTACGAGCAGTACTTC	CASSESLAESSYEQYF
-	TRBV19	-	TRBJ1-5	TGTGCCAGTAGTATAGGGGTTCGTTCGGATCAGCCCCAGCATTTT	CASSIGVRSDQPQHF
-	TRBV5-4	-	TRBJ2-6	TGTGCCAGCAGCTTAATGCAGTCTGGGGCCAACGTCCTGACTTTC	CASSLMQSGANVLTF
-	TRBV7-2	-	TRBJ2-7	TGTGCCAGCAGCCCCTGGCGGGTATACGAGCAGTACTTC	CASSPWRVYEQYF
-	TRBV7-9	TRBD1	TRBJ1-1	TGTGCCAGCAGTCCTGGGGACAGGGAAAAAGCTTTCTTT	CASSPGDREKAFF
-	TRBV5-4	TRBD1	TRBJ2-5	TGTGCCAGCAGCCGGGGACAGGGGAGCCAAGAGACCCAGTACTTC	CASSRGQGSQETQYF
-	TRBV30	TRBD2	TRBJ2-5	TGTGCCTGGAGGCCGGGGACCGGGACTACAAGTGAGACCCAGTACTTC	CAWRPGTGTTSETQYF
-	TRBV28	-	TRBJ2-2	TGTGCCAGCAGCGCCCCGGGCGGGACCGGGGAGCTGTTTTTT	CASSAPGGTGELFF
-	TRBV4-2	TRBD2	TRBJ2-1	TGTGCCAGCAGCCAAGACCCGGACTCGAGCGGGAGGTTCAATGAGCAGTTCTTC	CASSQDPDSSGRFNEQFF
-	TRBV29-1	TRBD1	TRBJ1-2	TGCAGCGTTGAAGCGACAGGGGGCGGCTACACCTTC	CSVEATGGGYTF
-	TRBV6-1	-	TRBJ2-7	TGTGCCAGCAGTGAAGGTACTTGGCAGCGGTTTAGCTCCTACGAGCAGTACTTC	CASSEGTWQRFSSYEQYF
-	TRBV6-6	-	TRBJ2-4	TGTGCCAGCAGTTATGGGGTACTGGCCAAAAACATTCAGTACTTC	CASSYGVLAKNIQYF
-	TRBV2	TRBD2	TRBJ2-5	TGTGCCAGCAGGGCCCTTGTAGCGGGGGGTTGGGAGACCCAGTACTTC	CASRALVAGGWETQYF
-	TRBV30	-	TRBJ1-1	TGTGCCTGGAGTGTATGGGGGAACACTGAAGCTTTCTTT	CAWSVWGNTEAFF
-	TRBV6-4	TRBD1	TRBJ1-2	TGTGCCAGCAGTGACCGAGACAGGGGCAGCTACACCTTC	CASSDRDRGSYTF
-	TRBV9	-	TRBJ2-1	TGTGCCAGCAGCGTAAGCAGGTCCTACAATGAGCAGTTCTTC	CASSVSRSYNEQFF
-	TRBV6-1	-	TRBJ2-3	TGTGTCAGCAGCACAGATACGCAGTATTTT	CVSSTDTQYF
-	TRBV6-6	-	TRBJ2-5	TGTGCCAGCAGTTACTCGGAGGCTCAAGAGACCCAGTACTTC	CASSYSEAQETQYF